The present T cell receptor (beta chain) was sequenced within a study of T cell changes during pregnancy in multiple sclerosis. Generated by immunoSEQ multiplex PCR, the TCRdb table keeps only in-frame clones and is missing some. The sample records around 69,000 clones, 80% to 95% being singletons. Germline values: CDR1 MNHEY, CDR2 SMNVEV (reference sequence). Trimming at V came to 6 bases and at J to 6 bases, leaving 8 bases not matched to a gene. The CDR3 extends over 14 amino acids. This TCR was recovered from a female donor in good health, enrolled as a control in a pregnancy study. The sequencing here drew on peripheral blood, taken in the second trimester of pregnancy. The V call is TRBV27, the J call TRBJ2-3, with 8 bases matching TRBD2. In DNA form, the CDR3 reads TGTGCCAGCAGCCTTGGACTAGCTAGGGATACGCAGTATTTT. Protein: CASSLGLARDTQYF.